The TCR beta chain described here comes from a study of blood T cell repertoires in COVID-19. Method: immunoSEQ multiplex PCR; TCRdb's copy keeps in-frame clones and lacks some. The sample lists a few hundred thousand clones; about 90% were seen once. CDR3 length: 14 amino acids. Germline loops: CDR1 LGHDT, CDR2 YNNKEL (reference sequence). The ends were cut back, 5 bases at V and 7 bases at J, with 15 bases in the middle. The receptor's source is a man aged 18 to 30 who had recovered from COVID-19. The sequenced sample was PBMCs or T cells enriched from blood (not recorded which). V and J are TRBV3-1 (or the pseudogene TRBV3-2) and TRBJ2-1; D possibly corresponds to TRBD2 (6 bases). CDR3 nucleotide sequence: TGTGCCAGCAGCGCCGCTAGCGAGAGGAATGAGCAGTTCTTC. This codes for CASSAASERNEQFF.